This T cell receptor beta chain was sequenced in a study of OX40 agonist ivuxolimab in advanced cancers. Regarding the research as a whole: Ivuxolimab, which targeted the costimulatory receptor OX40 (CD134), was an agonistic, fully human IgG2 monoclonal antibody. Intravenous ivuxolimab was administered to patients every 2 weeks at six dose levels: 0.01, 0.1, 0.3, 1.5, 3 and 10 mg/kg. Of the roughly 52 dose-escalation patients, hepatocellular carcinoma was present in around 19, melanoma in around 15, renal cell carcinoma in 9 and head and neck cancer in 9. In the dose-escalation cohort, around four fifths of patients were male, and the mean age was approximately 60 years, with a range of roughly 23 to 85. Prior anti-PD-1, anti-PD-L1 or anti-CTLA-4 therapy was permitted, and 40% to 50% of dose-escalation patients had received checkpoint inhibitors. Partial responses were achieved by three dose-escalation patients, of whom one had hepatocellular carcinoma and two had cutaneous melanoma. The purpose of peripheral TCRbeta sequencing was to test whether ivuxolimab changed TCR sequence diversity and led to clonal T-cell expansion. The paper covers the monotherapy dose-escalation part of the phase I ivuxolimab trial, which included N of about 50 patients. The study at large found these results: Low levels of normalized T-cell clonal expansion were also shown by some nonresponding patients. Partial responders in the 0.1-3.0 mg/kg groups had among the lowest normalized peripheral clonal expansion, especially among CD8+ T cells. The antigen specificity of the clonally expanded peripheral T cells was not determined. At doses of 0.1 to 3.0 mg/kg, clonal expansion of both CD4+ and CD8+ blood T cells was observed from baseline to week 6. After ivuxolimab, more expanded clones were found on average in CD8+ T cells than in CD4+ T cells.

Looking up the germline V gene yields CDR1 SNHLY and CDR2 FYNNEI. The CDR3 spans 12 residues, from the cysteine through the phenylalanine. Just the 36-base CDR3 DNA is kept, in frame starting at base 1. The junction carries 8 bases between V and J, which are trimmed by 3 bases and 6 bases respectively. To sequence the TCRbeta CDR3 region, genomic DNA was isolated from the sorted cells. The immunoSEQ Assay was used to sequence the TCRbeta CDR3 regions. TCRdb provides this immuneACCESS table in a form limited to in-frame rearrangements. Some clones are lacking; in checked studies, under half of them reflect an unresolved V gene, and why the rest are absent is not known. In this sample the table shows about 58,000 clones, 70% to 85% of which occur a single time. About 1.6% of the sample lies in the top ten. The trial excluded patients who had a history of autoimmune disease or who were on systemic immunosuppression. Peripheral blood for TCR sequencing was drawn from every dose cohort at baseline, at cycle 4 day 1 and at cycle 7 day 1. The samples were taken from a phase I, first-in-human, multicenter, open-label dose-escalation trial of ivuxolimab. Adults with locally advanced or metastatic melanoma, renal cell carcinoma, hepatocellular carcinoma or head and neck squamous cell carcinoma were enrolled in the trial. Before TCR sequencing, CD4+ T cells and CD8+ T cells from peripheral blood were sorted into separate populations.

Concerning this clone: No cognate antigen has been identified for it. No base-level quality is on record; no much larger clone is a single base apart.

The sample was CD4+ or CD8+ T cells sorted from blood, taken in a trial of the OX40 agonist ivuxolimab. In this chain, TRBV2 is recombined with TRBJ1-2, with no confidently assigned D gene. The TCR comes from an adult with an advanced solid tumor such as melanoma, head and neck, liver or kidney cancer. Read as DNA, the sequence is TGTGCCAGCAGTGACTCGCGGCATGGCTACACCTTC. It is translated as CASSDSRHGYTF.